This T cell receptor beta chain was observed in a study of blood T cells in healthy people across ages. This clonotype turned up a few times. Its antigen is currently unknown. For the second PCR, which ran for roughly 7 to 11 cycles, a sample-barcoded 5' primer and a J-beta primer mix were used. Using its own MiXCR run on the 5' RACE reads, TCRdb lists one record per CDR3 protein. Of over 500,000 distinct CDR3 sequences listed, about a quarter are singletons. Study conclusions and caveats: Long-lived and aged donors differed, with more naive CD4+ cells and higher diversity in the long-lived.

These same records also appear under a second study, on T cells of mothers and their children. This second report adds: Related mother and child pairs showed slightly greater overlap (not significant) than unrelated pairs did.

The sequenced sample was blood. This clonotype was sampled from a boy younger than 10 in good health.

CDR3 protein: CASSSPATMNTEAFF. The CDR3 DNA is TGTGCCAGCAGCTCCCCTGCAACAATGAACACTGAAGCTTTCTTT. The chain joins TRBV13 to TRBJ1-1, with D hard to call. The germline V and J ends were trimmed by 4 bases and 0 bases, with 12 bases remaining between them. The CDR3 has 15 residues. Germline lookup yields CDR1 PRHDT and CDR2 FYEKMQ (reference sequence). Supplemented by reference TRBV13 and TRBJ1-1, the full variable domain reads AAGVIQSPRHLIKEKRETATLKCYPIPRHDTVYWYQQGPGQDPQFLISFYEKMQSDKGSIPDRFSAQQFSDYHSELNMSSLELGDSALYFCASSSPATMNTEAFFGQGTRLTVV.